The source of this TCR beta chain is a study of molecular identifiers for immune sequencing clone quantification. Preparation of the bulk TCR libraries relied on previously described methods and listed TCR primers. MiXCR, run by TCRdb on the PCR reads, gives a single entry per CDR3 protein. The table records tens of thousands of distinct CDR3 sequences, nearly 25% of them present only once. In regard to this clonotype: Its antigen is currently unknown. This sequence may be a read error, since a much larger clone differs from it by one base.

Study results and caveats: In naive cells, clones above 20 RNA copies held under 1% of molecules, whereas in effector cells they held over 99%.

Between about 19,000 and 1,000,000 sorted cells, with 10%, 30% or 50% RNA, yielded naive CD8 libraries. Germline CDR1 is LGHDT and CDR2 is YNNKEL (reference sequence). This CDR3 region has 15 residues. The rearrangement links TRBV3-1 to TRBJ1-2; D unclear. The receptor's source is a human donor in good health. Some libraries in this study had Jurkat cell RNA spiked in. Specimen: naive CD8+ T cells from blood, with Jurkat cell RNA spiked in. The subset here: FACS-sorted CD8+CD4-CCR7+CD45RA+ naive T cells. The CDR3, as DNA: TGTGCCAGCAGCCAAGTCACGGGGTCTAACTTTGGCTACACCTTC. Amino acids: CASSQVTGSNFGYTF. The full variable domain, completed using reference TRBV3-1 and TRBJ1-2, is DTAVSQTPKYLVTQMGNDKSIKCEQNLGHDTMYWYKQDSKKFLKIMFSYNNKELIINETVPNRFSPKSPDKAHLNLHINSLELGDSAVYFCASSQVTGSNFGYTFGSGTRLTVV.